This T cell receptor (beta chain) was identified in a study of regulatory T cells in long-lasting Graves disease. For the study at large: Over 5 years of antithyroid drugs plus positive TSH receptor antibodies defined persistent Graves' disease. Study-wide results and caveats: Possibly, too few samples lowered accuracy.

This clonotype was counted between two and nine times. Its antigen is unknown. Time point: persistent/refractory GD, antithyroid drugs over 5 years with positive TRAb. From PBMCs, RNA was extracted and then used to make the TCR library. Patients of an endocrinology department in Xi'an, China, were included. Arm-PCR of CDR3 regions and iRepertoire HTBI primers were the basis on which TCR beta libraries were built. TCRdb reanalysed the multiplex PCR reads using MiXCR and keeps one entry per CDR3 protein. The sample lists some 470,000 distinct CDR3 sequences, 20% to 25% occurring once. From germline, CDR1 is SEHNR and CDR2 FQNEAQ (reference sequence). Deletions cut 3 bases from V and 6 bases from J, with 8 bases between. This CDR3 region has 12 residues.

The rearrangement links TRBV7-9 to TRBJ1-1; D call uncertain. This TCR was sampled from a female donor with Graves disease. Sequenced here: peripheral blood mononuclear cells (PBMCs), sampled when the disease was refractory, from a patient treated with antithyroid drugs. CDR3 coding DNA: TGTGCCAGCAGCTTCGGTGGAGCTGAAGCTTTCTTT. It encodes CASSFGGAEAFF.